These T cell receptor beta chains were read from a single sample in a study of blood T cell repertoires in COVID-19. Repertoires were generated with immunoSEQ multiplex PCR, while TCRdb's copy carries only in-frame clones and drops some. In the table there are approximately 210,000 clones, around 80% of which are singletons. The sequencing input was peripheral blood. The receptors originated from a man aged 25-40 years with active or convalescent COVID-19. CDR3s include the opening cysteine and the closing phenylalanine or tryptophan. The D gene is left open where the match is weak. Rows give clone size only sometimes, using once, few, many, or a class for an expanded clone.

NA | TRBJ1-1 | NA | TRBV7-9 | CASSLELAPVEAFF | TGTGCCAGCAGCTTAGAATTAGCCCCAGTTGAAGCTTTCTTT
TRBD1 | TRBJ1-2 | NA | TRBV29-1 | CSASRDRDTNYGYTF | TGCAGCGCTTCGCGAGACAGGGATACTAACTATGGCTACACCTTC
TRBD2 | TRBJ2-1 | NA | TRBV6-5 | CASSSPIAGHYNEQFF | TGTGCCAGCAGTTCCCCGATAGCGGGCCACTACAATGAGCAGTTCTTC
NA | TRBJ2-7 | NA | TRBV4-1 | CASSQDHGSMDEQYF | TGCGCCAGCAGCCAAGATCATGGCAGTATGGACGAGCAGTACTTC
NA | TRBJ2-1 | NA | TRBV7-2 | CASSLKRGGNNEQFF | TGTGCCAGCAGCTTAAAGAGGGGAGGAAACAATGAGCAGTTCTTC
NA | TRBJ1-1 | NA | TRBV29-1 | CSVARSDTEAFF | TGCAGCGTAGCGAGATCAGACACTGAAGCTTTCTTT
NA | TRBJ2-4 | NA | TRBV2 | CASSEGVAGEGPWHF | TGTGCCAGCAGTGAAGGGGTGGCAGGGGAAGGGCCCTGGCACTTC
TRBD1 | TRBJ1-2 | NA | TRBV25-1 | CASSDRGNYGYTF | TGTGCCAGCAGTGACAGGGGGAACTATGGCTACACCTTC
NA | TRBJ1-5 | NA | TRBV19 | CASNTNNQPQHF | TGTGCCAGCAACACTAACAATCAGCCCCAGCATTTT
TRBD2 | TRBJ2-1 | NA | TRBV11-2 | CASVLADNEQFF | TGTGCCAGCGTACTAGCGGACAATGAGCAGTTCTTC
NA | TRBJ1-5 | once | TRBV28 | CASSLNSNQPQHF | TGTGCCAGCAGTTTAAACAGTAATCAGCCCCAGCATTTT
TRBD1 | TRBJ1-5 | NA | TRBV19 | CAPPQPGGAQPQHF | TGTGCCCCCCCTCAACCAGGGGGCGCCCAGCCCCAGCATTTT
NA | TRBJ2-2 | NA | TRBV7-8 | CASSHQGAGGPNTGELFF | TGTGCCAGCAGCCACCAGGGGGCGGGAGGGCCGAACACCGGGGAGCTGTTTTTT
NA | TRBJ2-1 | NA | TRBV28 | CASSYQGSYNEQFF | TGTGCCAGCAGCTACCAGGGATCCTACAATGAGCAGTTCTTC
NA | TRBJ2-3 | NA | TRBV12-3/TRBV12-4 | CASSTAPVDTQYF | TGTGCCAGCAGTACCGCTCCGGTAGATACGCAGTATTTT
TRBD2 | TRBJ2-6 | NA | TRBV7-2 | CASSLRGLAVSGANVLTF | TGTGCCAGCAGCTTAAGAGGACTAGCGGTTTCTGGGGCCAACGTCCTGACTTTC
TRBD2 | TRBJ2-3 | NA | TRBV18 | CASSPGLAAMADTQYF | TGTGCCAGCTCACCAGGACTAGCGGCTATGGCCGATACGCAGTATTTT
TRBD2 | TRBJ2-5 | NA | TRBV9 | CASSVDSGRGETQYF | TGTGCCAGCAGCGTTGATAGCGGGAGAGGAGAGACCCAGTACTTC
TRBD1 | TRBJ1-5 | NA | TRBV9 | CASSVARTGNQPQHF | TGTGCCAGCAGCGTGGCCAGGACAGGAAATCAGCCCCAGCATTTT
NA | TRBJ2-7 | NA | TRBV5-4 | CASSPFRGSSYEQYF | TGTGCCAGCAGCCCCTTCCGAGGGAGCTCCTACGAGCAGTACTTC
TRBD2 | TRBJ2-1 | NA | TRBV24-1 | CATSDPALAGDFEQFF | TGTGCCACCAGTGACCCCGCACTAGCGGGAGATTTTGAGCAGTTCTTC
TRBD1 | TRBJ1-2 | many | TRBV4-3 | CASSQVRDRGDGYTF | TGCGCCAGCAGCCAAGTCCGGGACAGAGGTGATGGCTACACCTTC
NA | TRBJ2-2 | NA | TRBV6-5 | CASSYAGPGGPGELFF | TGTGCCAGCAGTTACGCGGGTCCCGGGGGACCCGGGGAGCTGTTTTTT
NA | TRBJ2-2 | NA | TRBV3-1/TRBV3-2 | CASSHGGGGGTGELFF | TGTGCCAGCAGCCACGGGGGCGGGGGAGGAACCGGGGAGCTGTTTTTT
NA | TRBJ2-7 | NA | TRBV4-3 | CASSQDPPGAGGEQYF | TGCGCCAGCAGCCAAGATCCCCCGGGAGCTGGCGGAGAGCAGTACTTC
NA | TRBJ1-3 | NA | TRBV4-1 | CASSPSPAGSSGNTIYF | TGCGCCAGCAGCCCATCACCGGCGGGGAGCTCTGGAAACACCATATATTTT